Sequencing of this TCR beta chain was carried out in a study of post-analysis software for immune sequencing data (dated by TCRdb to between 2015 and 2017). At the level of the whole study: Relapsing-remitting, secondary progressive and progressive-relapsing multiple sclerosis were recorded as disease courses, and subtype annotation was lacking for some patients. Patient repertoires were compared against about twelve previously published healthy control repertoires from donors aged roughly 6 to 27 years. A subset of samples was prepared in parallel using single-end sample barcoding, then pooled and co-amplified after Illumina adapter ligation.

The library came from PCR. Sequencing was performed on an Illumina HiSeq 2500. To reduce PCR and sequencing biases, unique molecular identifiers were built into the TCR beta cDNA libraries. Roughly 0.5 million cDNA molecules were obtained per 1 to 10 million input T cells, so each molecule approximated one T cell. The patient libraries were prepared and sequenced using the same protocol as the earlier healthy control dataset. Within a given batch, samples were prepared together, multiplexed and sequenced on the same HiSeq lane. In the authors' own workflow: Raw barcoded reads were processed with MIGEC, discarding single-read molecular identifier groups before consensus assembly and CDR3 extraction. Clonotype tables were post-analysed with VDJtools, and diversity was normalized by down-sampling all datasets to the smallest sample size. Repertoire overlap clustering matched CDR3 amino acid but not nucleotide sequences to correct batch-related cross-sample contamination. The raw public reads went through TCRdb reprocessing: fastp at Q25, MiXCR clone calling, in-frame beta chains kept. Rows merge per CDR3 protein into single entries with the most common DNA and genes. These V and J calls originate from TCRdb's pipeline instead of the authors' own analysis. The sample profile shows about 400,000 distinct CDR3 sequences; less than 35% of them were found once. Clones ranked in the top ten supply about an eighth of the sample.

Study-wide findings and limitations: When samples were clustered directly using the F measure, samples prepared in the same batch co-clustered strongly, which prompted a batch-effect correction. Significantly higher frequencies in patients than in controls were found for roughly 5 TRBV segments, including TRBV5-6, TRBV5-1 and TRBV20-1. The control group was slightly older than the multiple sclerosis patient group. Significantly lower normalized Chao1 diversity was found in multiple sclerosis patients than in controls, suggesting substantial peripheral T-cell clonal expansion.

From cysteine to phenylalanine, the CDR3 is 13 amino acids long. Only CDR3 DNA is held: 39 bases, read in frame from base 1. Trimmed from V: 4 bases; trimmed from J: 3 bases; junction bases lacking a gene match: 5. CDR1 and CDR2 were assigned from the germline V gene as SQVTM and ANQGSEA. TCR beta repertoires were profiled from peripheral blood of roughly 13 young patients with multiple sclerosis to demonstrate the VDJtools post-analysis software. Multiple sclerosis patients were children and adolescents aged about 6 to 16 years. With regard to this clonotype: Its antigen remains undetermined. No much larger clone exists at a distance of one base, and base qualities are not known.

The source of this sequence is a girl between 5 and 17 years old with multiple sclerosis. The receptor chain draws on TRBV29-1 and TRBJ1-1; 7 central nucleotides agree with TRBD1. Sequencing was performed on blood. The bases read TGCAGCGTTGGAGACAGGGTAGACACTGAAGCTTTCTTT. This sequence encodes CSVGDRVDTEAFF. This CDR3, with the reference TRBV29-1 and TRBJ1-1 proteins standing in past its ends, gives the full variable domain SAVISQKPSRDICQRGTSLTIQCQVDSQVTMMFWYRQQPGQSLTLIATANQGSEATYESGFVIDKFPISRPNLTFSTLTVSNMSPEDSSIYLCSVGDRVDTEAFFGQGTRLTVV.